One sample yielded the 9 T cell receptor beta chains listed below, sequenced in a study of CD8+ T cells in alopecia areata. Treatment given: oral pan-JAK inhibitor, 5-10 mg twice daily. Extracted RNA was reverse transcribed, and the resulting cDNA served as sequencing template. Method: immunoSEQ multiplex PCR; TCRdb's copy keeps in-frame clones and lacks some. The sample has 190,000 or so clones, about 60% seen once. The source was CD8+ T cells sorted from blood, collected at week 24, from a patient treated with tofacitinib. These receptors originate from a human donor with alopecia areata.

The gene calls are TRBV7-9 and TRBJ2-1; no clear D. In germline, CDR1 is SEHNR, CDR2 FQNEAQ (reference sequence). The CDR3 runs 13 residues. V lost 5 bases and J lost 9, with 14 bases in between. The CDR3 DNA is TGTGCCAGCAGCACCACCTGGCCACCTGAGCAGTTCTTC. Translating gives CASSTTWPPEQFF.

The chain carries TRBV27 and TRBJ2-3; 8 bases agree with TRBD1. The trim removed 4 bases at V and 4 bases at J, leaving 7 bases unmatched. The CDR3 is 15 amino acids. CDR1 is MNHEY, CDR2 SMNVEV, per germline (reference sequence). This chain's CDR3 is CASSWTGWPSDTQYF. The CDR3 DNA is TGTGCCAGCAGTTGGACAGGGTGGCCCTCAGATACGCAGTATTTT.

This chain uses TRBV27 with TRBJ2-5; TRBD1 or TRBD2 may be the D gene (6 bases each). The V end lost 0 bases, the J end lost 5 bases, and 13 bases lay between the germline ends. There are 15 residues in the CDR3. In germline, CDR1 is MNHEY, CDR2 SMNVEV (reference sequence). CDR3 amino acids: CASSLSLGGAETQYF. The CDR3 region has the DNA TGTGCCAGCAGTTTATCGTTGGGGGGCGCCGAGACCCAGTACTTC.

This clone was recorded at least ten times. V usage is TRBV10-3 and J usage is TRBJ1-2; no definite D call. CDR1 is ENHRY, CDR2 SYGVKD, per germline. The germline V and J ends were trimmed by 8 bases and 6 bases, with 13 bases remaining between them. The CDR3 covers 12 residues. In DNA, the CDR3 is TGTGCCATCCGGCGGGGTACGGATGGCTACACCTTC. It specifies CAIRRGTDGYTF.

This chain connects TRBV29-1 to TRBJ2-1; D uncertain. The CDR3 is 14 amino acids. V lost 2 bases and J 8 bases, leaving 16 bases between the germline ends. Looked up from germline, CDR1 is SQVTM and CDR2 is ANQGSEA. The DNA of the CDR3 is TGCAGCGTTGAAATACGAGGCCCCCGTGATGAGCAGTTCTTC. Protein sequence: CSVEIRGPRDEQFF.

As concerns this clone: A single base is all that separates this from a far larger clone, so a read error is likely. The chain is built from TRBV4-2 and TRBJ1-1; D is undetermined. This CDR3 comprises 15 residues. V was pared by 4 bases and J by 1 base, with 13 bases between. Germline loops: CDR1 LGHNA, CDR2 YNFKEQ. The CDR3 region has the DNA TGTGCCAGCAGCCCTCTAGACTTGTGGAACACTGAAGCTTTCTTT. Its translation: CASSPLDLWNTEAFF.

The chain carries TRBV7-9 and TRBJ2-7, with 9 bases aligning to TRBD1. The germline V gene has CDR1 SEHNR and CDR2 FQNEAQ (reference sequence). After removal of 5 bases from V and 1 base from J, the junction contained 6 bases not matched to a gene. This CDR3 region has 15 residues. This CDR3 reads CASSPGGQGSYEQYF. The CDR3 DNA sequence: TGTGCCAGCAGCCCCGGGGGACAGGGATCCTACGAGCAGTACTTC.

This clone came up once. The V and J genes are TRBV2 and TRBJ1-2; 8 bases fit TRBD1. The ends lost 6 bases at V and 8 bases at J; junction bases unmatched: 5. Germline CDR1 and CDR2: SNHLY and FYNNEI. The CDR3 contains 12 residues. The CDR3 nucleotides are TGTGCCAGCAGACAGGGGGTTTTGGGCTACACCTTC. Translation gives CASRQGVLGYTF.

This clone has a handful of counts. The rearrangement links TRBV13 to TRBJ2-5; a possible D gene is TRBD1 (6 bases). This CDR3 spans 13 amino acids. In germline, CDR1 is PRHDT, CDR2 FYEKMQ (reference sequence). The V end lost 3 bases, the J end lost 1 base, and 6 bases lay between the germline ends. The CDR3 DNA sequence: TGTGCCAGCAGCTTCAGGGGCCAAGAGACCCAGTACTTC. This translates into CASSFRGQETQYF.